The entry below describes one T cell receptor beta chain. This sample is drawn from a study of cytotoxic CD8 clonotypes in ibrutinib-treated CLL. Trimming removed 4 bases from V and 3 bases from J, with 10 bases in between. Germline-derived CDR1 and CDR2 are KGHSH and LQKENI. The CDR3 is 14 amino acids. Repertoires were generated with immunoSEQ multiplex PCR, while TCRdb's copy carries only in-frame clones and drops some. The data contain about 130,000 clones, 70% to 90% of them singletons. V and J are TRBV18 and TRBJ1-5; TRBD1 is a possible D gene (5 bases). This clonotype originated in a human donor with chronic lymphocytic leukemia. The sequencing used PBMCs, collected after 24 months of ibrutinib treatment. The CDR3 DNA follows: TGTGCCAGCTCACGGGGACCGTTCAATCAGCCCCAGCATTTT. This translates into CASSRGPFNQPQHF.